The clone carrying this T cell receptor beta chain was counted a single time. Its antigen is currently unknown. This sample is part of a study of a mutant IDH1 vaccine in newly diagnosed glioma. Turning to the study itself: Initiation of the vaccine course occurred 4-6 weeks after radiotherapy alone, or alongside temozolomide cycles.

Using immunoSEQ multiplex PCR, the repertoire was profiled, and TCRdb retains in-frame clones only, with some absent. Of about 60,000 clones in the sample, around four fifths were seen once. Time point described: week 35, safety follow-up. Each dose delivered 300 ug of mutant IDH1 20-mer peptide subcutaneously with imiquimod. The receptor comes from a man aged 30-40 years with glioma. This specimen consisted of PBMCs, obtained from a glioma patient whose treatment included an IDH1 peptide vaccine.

CDR3 sequence: CSATHVDTQYF. For the CDR3, the DNA is TGCAGTGCTACCCACGTAGATACGCAGTATTTT. V usage is TRBV20-1 and J usage is TRBJ2-3; no definite D call. The CDR3 consists of 11 residues. Germline-derived CDR1 and CDR2 are DFQATT and SNEGSKA (reference sequence). Trimming removed 4 bases at V and 5 bases at J, with 7 bases between.